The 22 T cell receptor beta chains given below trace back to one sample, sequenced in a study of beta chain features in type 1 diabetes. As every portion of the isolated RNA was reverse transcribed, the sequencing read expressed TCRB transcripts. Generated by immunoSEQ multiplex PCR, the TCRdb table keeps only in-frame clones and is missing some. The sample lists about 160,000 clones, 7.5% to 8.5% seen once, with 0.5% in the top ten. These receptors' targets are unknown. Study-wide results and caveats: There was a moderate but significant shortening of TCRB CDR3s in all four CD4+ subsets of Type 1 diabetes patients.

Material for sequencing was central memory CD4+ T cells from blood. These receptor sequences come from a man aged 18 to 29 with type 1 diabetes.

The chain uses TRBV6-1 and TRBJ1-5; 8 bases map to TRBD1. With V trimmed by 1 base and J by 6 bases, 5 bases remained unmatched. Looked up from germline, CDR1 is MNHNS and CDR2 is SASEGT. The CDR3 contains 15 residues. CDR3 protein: CASSEGTGRSQPQHF. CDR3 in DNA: TGTGCCAGCAGTGAAGGGACAGGGCGATCTCAGCCCCAGCATTTT.

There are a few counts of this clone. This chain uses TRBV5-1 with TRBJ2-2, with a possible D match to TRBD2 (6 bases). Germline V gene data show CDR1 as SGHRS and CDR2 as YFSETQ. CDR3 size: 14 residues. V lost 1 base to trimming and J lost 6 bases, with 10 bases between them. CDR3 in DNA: TGCGCCAGCAGCTTGTCCCCGGGGGCCGGGGAGCTGTTTTTT. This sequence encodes CASSLSPGAGELFF.

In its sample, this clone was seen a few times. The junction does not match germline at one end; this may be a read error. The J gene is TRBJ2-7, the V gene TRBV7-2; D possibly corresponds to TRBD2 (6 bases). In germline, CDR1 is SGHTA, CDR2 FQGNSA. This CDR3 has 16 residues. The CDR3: CASSLALGLDYYEQYF. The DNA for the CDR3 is TGTGCCAGCAGCCTAGCGCTGGGACTGGACTACTACGAGCAGTACTTC.

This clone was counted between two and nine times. The CDR3 here is CASSLRGNSYNEQFF. CDR3 bases: TGTGCCAGCAGCCTACGAGGGAACTCCTACAATGAGCAGTTCTTC. The V and J genes are TRBV7-9 and TRBJ2-1, with a weak D call TRBD2 (5 bases). Germline V gene sequence: CDR1 SEHNR, CDR2 FQNEAQ (reference sequence). The V gene lost 5 bases and the J gene lost 0 bases, with 11 bases spanning the gap. The CDR3 contains 15 residues.

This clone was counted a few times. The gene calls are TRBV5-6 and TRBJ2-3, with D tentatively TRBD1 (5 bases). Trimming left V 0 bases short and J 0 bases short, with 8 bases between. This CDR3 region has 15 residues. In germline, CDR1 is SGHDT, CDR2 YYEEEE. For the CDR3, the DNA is TGTGCCAGCAGCTTGGGACGGACAAGCACAGATACGCAGTATTTT. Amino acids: CASSLGRTSTDTQYF.

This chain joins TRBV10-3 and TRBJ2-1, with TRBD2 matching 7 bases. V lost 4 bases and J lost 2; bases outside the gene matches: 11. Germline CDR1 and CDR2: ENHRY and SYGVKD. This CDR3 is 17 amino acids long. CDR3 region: CAISGGSLGLAYNEQFF. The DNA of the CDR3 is TGTGCCATCAGTGGGGGATCGTTAGGACTAGCCTACAATGAGCAGTTCTTC.

The CDR3 region has the DNA TGTGCCAGCAGTTACGGGACTAGCGGATACAATGAGCAGTTCTTC. Protein product: CASSYGTSGYNEQFF. The chain has TRBV6-5 and TRBJ2-1; 11 bases align to TRBD2. With 2 bases clipped from V and 4 bases from J, the junction kept 1 base outside the gene matches. This CDR3 contains 15 residues. Germline CDR1 MNHEY, CDR2 SVGAGI.

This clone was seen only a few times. Written as DNA, the CDR3 is TGTGCCAGCAGTGAAGGGTACAGCCTCTACGAGCAGTACTTC. This gives the protein CASSEGYSLYEQYF. This rearrangement joins TRBV2 to TRBJ2-7; no clear D gene. Trimming removed 1 base at V and 3 bases at J, with 10 bases between. CDR3 length: 14 residues. Per the germline V gene, CDR1 is SNHLY and CDR2 is FYNNEI. Full variable domain (remainder filled in from reference TRBV2 and TRBJ2-7): EPEVTQTPSHQVTQMGQEVILRCVPISNHLYFYWYRQILGQKVEFLVSFYNNEISEKSEIFDDQFSVERPDGSNFTLKIRSTKLEDSAMYFCASSEGYSLYEQYFGPGTRLTVT.

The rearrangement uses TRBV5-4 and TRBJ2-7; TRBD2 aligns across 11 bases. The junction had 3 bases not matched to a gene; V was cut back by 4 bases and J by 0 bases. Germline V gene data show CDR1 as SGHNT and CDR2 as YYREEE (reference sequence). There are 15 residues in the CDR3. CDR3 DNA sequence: TGTGCCAGCAGCCCTAGCGGGGGGTTCTCCTACGAGCAGTACTTC. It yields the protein CASSPSGGFSYEQYF.

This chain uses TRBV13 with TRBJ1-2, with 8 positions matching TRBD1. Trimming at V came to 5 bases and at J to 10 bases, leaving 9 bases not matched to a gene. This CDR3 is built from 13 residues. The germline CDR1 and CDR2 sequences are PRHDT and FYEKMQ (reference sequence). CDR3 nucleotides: TGTGCCAGCAGCCGTGGACAGGGAATAGACTACACCTTC. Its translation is CASSRGQGIDYTF. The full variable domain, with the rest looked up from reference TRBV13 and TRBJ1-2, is AAGVIQSPRHLIKEKRETATLKCYPIPRHDTVYWYQQGPGQDPQFLISFYEKMQSDKGSIPDRFSAQQFSDYHSELNMSSLELGDSALYFCASSRGQGIDYTFGSGTRLTVV.

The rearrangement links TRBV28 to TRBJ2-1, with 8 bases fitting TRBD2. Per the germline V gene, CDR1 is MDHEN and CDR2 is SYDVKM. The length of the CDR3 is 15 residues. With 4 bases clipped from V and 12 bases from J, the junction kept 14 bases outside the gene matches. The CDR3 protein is CASSYLKAGGIRQFF. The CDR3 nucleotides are TGTGCCAGCAGTTACCTGAAGGCGGGGGGAATAAGGCAGTTCTTC.

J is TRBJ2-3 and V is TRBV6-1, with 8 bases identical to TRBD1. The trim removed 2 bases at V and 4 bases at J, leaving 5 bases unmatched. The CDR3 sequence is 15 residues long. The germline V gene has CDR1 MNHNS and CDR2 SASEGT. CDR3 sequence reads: CASSEQGASADTQYF. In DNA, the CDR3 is TGTGCCAGCAGTGAACAGGGGGCTAGCGCAGATACGCAGTATTTT.

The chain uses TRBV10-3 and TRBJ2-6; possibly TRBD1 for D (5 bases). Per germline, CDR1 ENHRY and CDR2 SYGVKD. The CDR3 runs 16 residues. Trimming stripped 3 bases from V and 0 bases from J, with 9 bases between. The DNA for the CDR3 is TGTGCCATCAGTGATACAGGCCTCTCTGGGGCCAACGTCCTGACTTTC. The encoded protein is CAISDTGLSGANVLTF.

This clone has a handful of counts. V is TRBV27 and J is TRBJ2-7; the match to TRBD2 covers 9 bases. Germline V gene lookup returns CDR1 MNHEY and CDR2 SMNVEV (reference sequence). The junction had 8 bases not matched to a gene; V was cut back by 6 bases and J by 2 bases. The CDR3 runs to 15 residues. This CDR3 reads CASRGLAGSTYEQYF. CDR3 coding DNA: TGTGCCAGCAGGGGGCTAGCGGGATCTACCTACGAGCAGTACTTC.

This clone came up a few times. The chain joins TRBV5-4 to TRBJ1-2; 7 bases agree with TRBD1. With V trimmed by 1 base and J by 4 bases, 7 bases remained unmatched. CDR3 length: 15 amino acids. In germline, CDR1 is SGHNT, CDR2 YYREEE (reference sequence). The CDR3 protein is CASSLKGANGYGYTF. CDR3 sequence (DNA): TGTGCCAGCAGCTTGAAGGGGGCGAACGGCTATGGCTACACCTTC.

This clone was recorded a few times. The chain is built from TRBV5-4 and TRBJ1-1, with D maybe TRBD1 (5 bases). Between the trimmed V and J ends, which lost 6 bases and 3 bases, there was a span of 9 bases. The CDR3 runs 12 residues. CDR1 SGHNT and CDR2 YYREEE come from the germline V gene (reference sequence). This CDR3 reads CASMGEDTEAFF. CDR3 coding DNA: TGTGCCAGCATGGGGGAGGACACTGAAGCTTTCTTT. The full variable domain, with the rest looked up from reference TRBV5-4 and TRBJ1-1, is ETGVTQSPTHLIKTRGQQVTLRCSSQSGHNTVSWYQQALGQGPQFIFQYYREEENGRGNFPPRFSGLQFPNYSSELNVNALELDDSALYLCASMGEDTEAFFGQGTRLTVV.

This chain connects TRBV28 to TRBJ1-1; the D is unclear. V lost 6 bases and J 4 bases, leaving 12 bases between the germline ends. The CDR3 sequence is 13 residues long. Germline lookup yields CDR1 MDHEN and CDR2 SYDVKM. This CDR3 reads CASRSPTGTEAFF. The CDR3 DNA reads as TGTGCCAGCAGGTCCCCCACGGGCACTGAAGCTTTCTTT. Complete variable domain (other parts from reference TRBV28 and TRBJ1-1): DVKVTQSSRYLVKRTGEKVFLECVQDMDHENMFWYRQDPGLGLRLIYFSYDVKMKEKGDIPEGYSVSREKKERFSLILESASTNQTSMYLCASRSPTGTEAFFGQGTRLTVV.

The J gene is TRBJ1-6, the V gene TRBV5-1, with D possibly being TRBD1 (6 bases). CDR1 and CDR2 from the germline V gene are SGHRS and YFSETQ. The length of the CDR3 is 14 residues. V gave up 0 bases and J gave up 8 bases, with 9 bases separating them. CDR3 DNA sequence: TGCGCCAGCAGCTTGGAGCCAGGGGATTCACCCCTCCACTTT. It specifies CASSLEPGDSPLHF. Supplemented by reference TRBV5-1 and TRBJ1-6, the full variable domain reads KAGVTQTPRYLIKTRGQQVTLSCSPISGHRSVSWYQQTPGQGLQFLFEYFSETQRNKGNFPGRFSGRQFSNSRSEMNVSTLELGDSALYLCASSLEPGDSPLHFGNGTRLTVT.

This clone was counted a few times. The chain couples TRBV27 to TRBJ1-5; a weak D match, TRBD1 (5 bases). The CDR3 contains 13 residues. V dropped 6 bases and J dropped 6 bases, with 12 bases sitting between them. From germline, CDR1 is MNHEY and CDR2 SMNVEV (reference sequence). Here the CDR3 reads CASRPFRGQPQHF. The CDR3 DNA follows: TGTGCCAGCAGACCCTTTAGGGGTCAGCCCCAGCATTTT.

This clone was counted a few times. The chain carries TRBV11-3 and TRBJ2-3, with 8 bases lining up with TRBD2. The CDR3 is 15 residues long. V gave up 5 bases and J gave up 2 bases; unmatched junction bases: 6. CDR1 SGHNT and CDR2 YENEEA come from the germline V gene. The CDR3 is CASSRGLDPTDTQYF. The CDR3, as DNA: TGTGCCAGCAGCCGGGGACTAGACCCCACAGATACGCAGTATTTT.

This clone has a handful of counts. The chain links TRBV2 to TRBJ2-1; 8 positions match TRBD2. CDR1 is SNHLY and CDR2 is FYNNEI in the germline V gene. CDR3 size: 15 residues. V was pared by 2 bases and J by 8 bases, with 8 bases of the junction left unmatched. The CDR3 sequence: CASSERSGGPDEQFF. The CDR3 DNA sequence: TGTGCCAGCAGTGAAAGATCGGGGGGGCCGGATGAGCAGTTCTTC.

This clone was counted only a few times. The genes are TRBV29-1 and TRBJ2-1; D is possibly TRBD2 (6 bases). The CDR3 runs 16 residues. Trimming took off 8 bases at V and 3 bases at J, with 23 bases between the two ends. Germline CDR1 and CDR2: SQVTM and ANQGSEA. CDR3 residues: CSWLKPSGLFYNEQFF. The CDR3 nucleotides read TGCAGCTGGTTGAAACCGAGCGGGCTTTTCTACAATGAGCAGTTCTTC.